These 18 T cell receptor beta chains came from one sample sequenced in a study of OX40 agonist ivuxolimab in advanced cancers. TCRdb's copy holds only in-frame clones and misses some; the assay was immunoSEQ multiplex PCR. The repertoire holds about 77,000 clones, with approximately 81% as singletons. Source: CD4+ or CD8+ T cells sorted from blood, taken in a trial of the OX40 agonist ivuxolimab. The receptors here all came from an adult with an advanced solid tumor such as melanoma, head and neck, liver or kidney cancer.

V and J are TRBV7-9 and TRBJ2-7; 7 bases fit TRBD2. CDR3 length: 15 amino acids. Losses at the gene ends were 5 bases for V and 0 bases for J; bases not matched to a gene: 7. The germline CDR1 and CDR2 sequences are SEHNR and FQNEAQ (reference sequence). CDR3 sequence reads: CASSTREALSYEQYF. Here the CDR3 DNA reads TGTGCCAGCAGCACCCGGGAGGCCCTCTCCTACGAGCAGTACTTC.

There are a few counts of this clone. The chain couples TRBV5-8 to TRBJ1-5; 8 bases fit TRBD1. From germline, CDR1 is SGHTS and CDR2 YDEGEE. The CDR3 runs 15 residues. V shed 3 bases and J 2 bases; nucleotides not matched to a gene: 4. The chain's CDR3 is CASSSTGAGNQPQHF. In DNA, the CDR3 is TGTGCCAGCAGCTCGACAGGGGCTGGCAATCAGCCCCAGCATTTT.

The chain links TRBV6-1 to TRBJ1-5, with no clear D. This CDR3 is 16 amino acids long. The ends were cut back, 3 bases at V and 5 bases at J, with 17 bases in the middle. CDR1 MNHNS and CDR2 SASEGT come from the germline V gene. The DNA for the CDR3 is TGTGCCAGCAGTGATTATGCCAGTTCCCGTCATCAGCCCCAGCATTTT. This sequence encodes CASSDYASSRHQPQHF.

This chain connects TRBV11-3 to TRBJ2-2, with D unresolved. V lost 5 bases to trimming and J lost 5 bases, with 12 bases between them. The CDR3 is made up of 14 amino acids. The germline V gene encodes CDR1 SGHNT and CDR2 YENEEA. CDR3 nucleotides: TGTGCCAGCAGCCGTAGACAAGGGACCGGGGAGCTGTTTTTT. Translation gives CASSRRQGTGELFF.

The chain links TRBV2 to TRBJ1-1, with D maybe TRBD1 (6 bases). The CDR3 length is 13 residues. Germline V gene sequence: CDR1 SNHLY, CDR2 FYNNEI. V was trimmed by 10 bases and J by 2 bases, leaving 14 bases between them. The CDR3 spells CATSIQGNTEAFF. The CDR3 coding sequence is TGTGCCACCAGCATACAGGGTAACACTGAAGCTTTCTTT.

This clone was picked up a small number of times. The V call is TRBV2, the J call TRBJ1-1, with 10 bases identical to TRBD1. Germline V lookup: CDR1 SNHLY, CDR2 FYNNEI. This CDR3 has 15 amino acids. The J segment lost 5 bases and the V segment lost 6 bases, leaving 9 bases of the junction unmatched. The CDR3 DNA reads TGTGCCAGCAGCGACAGAGGACAGGGGGGAACTGAAGCTTTCTTT. Protein: CASSDRGQGGTEAFF.

The chain couples TRBV6-1 to TRBJ2-1, with 7 bases aligning to TRBD2. Trimming cost V 1 base and J 4 bases; bases outside gene matches: 4. Germline CDR1 reads MNHNS; CDR2 reads SASEGT. The CDR3 contains 15 residues. The DNA for the CDR3 is TGTGCCAGCAGTGAAGATCTAGCGGTATACAATGAGCAGTTCTTC. It specifies CASSEDLAVYNEQFF.

V and J are TRBV7-2 and TRBJ1-2; possible D gene TRBD1, 6 bases. The CDR3 is 14 amino acids. From germline, CDR1 is SGHTA and CDR2 FQGNSA. The V end was cut by 5 bases, the J end by 4 bases, with 14 bases between. CDR3 protein: CASSLDGQPYGYTF. The CDR3 region has the DNA TGTGCCAGCAGCCTGGACGGACAGCCCTATGGCTACACCTTC.

This rearrangement joins TRBV2 to TRBJ2-3, with 7 positions matching TRBD2. Germline V gene sequence: CDR1 SNHLY, CDR2 FYNNEI. The junction had 7 bases not matched to a gene; V was cut back by 3 bases and J by 1 base. The CDR3 length is 16 residues. The CDR3 nucleotides read TGTGCCAGCAGTGATAGAGGGCTAGCGGGCACAGATACGCAGTATTTT. Its protein is CASSDRGLAGTDTQYF.

This chain links TRBV18 with TRBJ2-7, with no clear D. V lost 1 base, J lost 0 bases, and 7 bases lay in between. The CDR3 totals 14 residues. In germline, CDR1 is KGHSH, CDR2 LQKENI. CDR3 in amino acids: CASSPQKSSYEQYF. CDR3 DNA: TGTGCCAGCTCACCACAAAAAAGCTCCTACGAGCAGTACTTC.

V gene TRBV16 combines with J gene TRBJ1-2; D gene ambiguous. CDR3 length: 15 residues. V dropped 0 bases and J dropped 8 bases, with 16 bases sitting between them. The germline V gene has CDR1 KGHSY and CDR2 FQNENV. The CDR3 nucleotides are TGTGCCAGCAGCCAATCCTATGGTGTCGATGGAGGCTACACCTTC. It is translated as CASSQSYGVDGGYTF.

V is TRBV12-5 and J is TRBJ1-1; TRBD1 is a possible D gene (5 bases). V lost 1 base and J 1 base, leaving 10 bases between the germline ends. Per germline, CDR1 LGHNT and CDR2 FRNRAP. The CDR3 is 15 residues long. In DNA form, the CDR3 reads TGTGCTAGTGGTTTGGCTACCACAGGGAACACTGAAGCTTTCTTT. As protein: CASGLATTGNTEAFF.

The J gene is TRBJ2-3, the V gene TRBV7-9, with D possibly matching TRBD1 (7 bases). V was cut by 7 bases and J by 2 bases, with 19 bases left in between. Germline CDR1 SEHNR, CDR2 FQNEAQ (reference sequence). The CDR3 totals 16 residues. CDR3 amino acids: CASTPGGTDSTDTQYF. CDR3 DNA: TGTGCCAGCACCCCTGGGGGGACAGACTCCACAGATACGCAGTATTTT.

V usage is TRBV6-6 and J usage is TRBJ1-3; possible D gene TRBD1, 5 bases. Germline assignment: CDR1 MNHNY and CDR2 SVGAGI (reference sequence). The CDR3 has 15 amino acids. V was cut by 4 bases and J by 3 bases, with 13 bases left in between. CDR3 residues: CASSSVGGFGNTIYF. The CDR3 nucleotides are TGTGCCAGCAGTTCAGTCGGGGGTTTTGGAAACACCATATATTTT.

This chain connects TRBV5-6 to TRBJ2-1, with 10 bases aligning to TRBD1. This CDR3 is built from 12 residues. V dropped 4 bases and J dropped 12; count of bases not matched to a gene: 4. Germline V gene data show CDR1 as SGHDT and CDR2 as YYEEEE. The CDR3 protein is CASSVRDRGQFF. CDR3 nucleotide sequence: TGTGCCAGCAGCGTCCGGGACAGGGGGCAGTTCTTC.

This sequence joins TRBV4-1 and TRBJ2-7, with D uncertain. The CDR3 is 14 amino acids. The V end lost 3 bases, the J end lost 3 bases, and 12 bases lay between the germline ends. Looked up from germline, CDR1 is MGHRA and CDR2 is YSYEKL. This CDR3 is CASSHGSANYEQYF. For the CDR3, the DNA is TGCGCCAGCAGCCACGGCAGCGCCAACTACGAGCAGTACTTC.

The V call is TRBV19, the J call TRBJ1-5; D gene ambiguous. Germline CDR1 reads LNHDA; CDR2 reads SQIVND (reference sequence). The CDR3 spans 14 residues. V gave up 9 bases and J gave up 0 bases, with 12 bases separating them. CDR3 protein: CASLTQYSNQPQHF. As DNA, the CDR3 is TGTGCCAGCCTAACACAGTATAGCAATCAGCCCCAGCATTTT. Full variable domain (remainder filled in from reference TRBV19 and TRBJ1-5): DGGITQSPKYLFRKEGQNVTLSCEQNLNHDAMYWYRQDPGQGLRLIYYSQIVNDFQKGDIAEGYSVSREKKESFPLTVTSAQKNPTAFYLCASLTQYSNQPQHFGDGTRLSIL.

The chain has TRBV11-3 and TRBJ1-1; 7 nucleotides match TRBD1. Germline V gene data show CDR1 as SGHNT and CDR2 as YENEEA. J lost 5 bases, V lost 5 bases, and 8 bases had no gene match. This CDR3 contains 14 residues. The CDR3 loop is CASSNDRVGTEAFF. Here the CDR3 DNA reads TGTGCCAGCAGCAACGACAGGGTGGGGACTGAAGCTTTCTTT.